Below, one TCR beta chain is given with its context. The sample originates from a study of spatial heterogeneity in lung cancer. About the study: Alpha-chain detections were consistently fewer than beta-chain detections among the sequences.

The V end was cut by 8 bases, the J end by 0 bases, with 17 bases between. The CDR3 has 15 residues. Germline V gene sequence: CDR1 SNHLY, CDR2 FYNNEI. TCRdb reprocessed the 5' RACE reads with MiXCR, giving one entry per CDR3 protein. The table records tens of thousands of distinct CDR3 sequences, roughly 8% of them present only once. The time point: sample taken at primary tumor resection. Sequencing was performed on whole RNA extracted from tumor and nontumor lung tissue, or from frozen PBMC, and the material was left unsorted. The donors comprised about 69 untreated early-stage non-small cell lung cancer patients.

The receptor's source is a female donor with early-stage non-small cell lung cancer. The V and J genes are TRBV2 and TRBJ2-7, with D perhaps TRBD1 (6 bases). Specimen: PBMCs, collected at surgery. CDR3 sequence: CASVRQAVSSYEQYF. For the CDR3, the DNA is TGTGCCAGCGTTAGACAGGCCGTATCCTCCTACGAGCAGTACTTC. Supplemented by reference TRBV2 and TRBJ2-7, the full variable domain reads EPEVTQTPSHQVTQMGQEVILRCVPISNHLYFYWYRQILGQKVEFLVSFYNNEISEKSEIFDDQFSVERPDGSNFTLKIRSTKLEDSAMYFCASVRQAVSSYEQYFGPGTRLTVT.